This paragraph reports one T cell receptor beta chain. Antigen unknown. PCR used 60 Vbeta primers and 13 Jbeta primers. Methods used by the authors: A later analysis tallied tens of millions of unique TCR beta chains, around 9.9 million of them shared. The table came from immunoSEQ multiplex PCR; TCRdb's copy has only in-frame clones and leaves some out. V and J calls and clone size are those listed in that table; D and trimming were worked out from the DNA. This repertoire shows 150,000 to 200,000 clones, roughly four fifths found once; its top ten account for around 1.6%. This entry belongs to a study of cytomegalovirus exposure and HLA in healthy donors. Study details: There were 350 to 400 genotyped donors. Of these, roughly 86% fell in the genetic ancestry cluster associated with self-reported Caucasian donors.

Study outcomes and limitations: Investigators reported about 160 TCR beta chains as tied to cytomegalovirus. Associated with HLA alleles at 0.05 false discovery rate in a later analysis were around 15,000 TCR beta sequences.

The CDR3 is made up of 14 amino acids. V shed 7 bases, J shed 3 bases, and the junction held 4 bases outside the gene matches. Germline-derived CDR1 and CDR2 are SNHLY and FYNNEI. The receptor's source is a man aged 18 to 29 in good health and CMV-seronegative. Sequenced: PBMCs. The rearrangement links TRBV2 to TRBJ2-5; 11 nucleotides agree with TRBD2. The CDR3 DNA is TGTGCCAGCACTCGACTAGCGGGGAAAGAGACCCAGTACTTC. This sequence encodes CASTRLAGKETQYF.